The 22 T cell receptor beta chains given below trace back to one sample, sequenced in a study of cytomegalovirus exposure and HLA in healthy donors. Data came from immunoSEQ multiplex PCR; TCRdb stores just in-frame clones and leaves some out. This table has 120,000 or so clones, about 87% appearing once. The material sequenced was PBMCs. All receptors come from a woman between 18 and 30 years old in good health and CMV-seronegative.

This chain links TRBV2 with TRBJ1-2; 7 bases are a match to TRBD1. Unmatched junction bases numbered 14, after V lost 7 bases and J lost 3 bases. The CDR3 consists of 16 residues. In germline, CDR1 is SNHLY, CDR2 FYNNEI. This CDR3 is CASTPRAGRGYYGYTF. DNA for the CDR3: TGTGCCAGCACACCCCGGGCGGGCAGGGGGTACTATGGCTACACCTTC.

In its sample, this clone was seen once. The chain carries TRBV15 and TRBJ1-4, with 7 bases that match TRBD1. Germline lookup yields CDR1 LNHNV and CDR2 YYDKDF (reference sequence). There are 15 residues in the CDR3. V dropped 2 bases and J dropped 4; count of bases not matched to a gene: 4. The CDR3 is CATSRSRDSNEKLFF. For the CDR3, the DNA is TGTGCCACCAGCAGATCCCGGGACAGTAATGAAAAACTGTTTTTT. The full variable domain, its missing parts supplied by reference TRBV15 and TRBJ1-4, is DAMVIQNPRYQVTQFGKPVTLSCSQTLNHNVMYWYQQKSSQAPKLLFHYYDKDFNNEADTPDNFQSRRPNTSFCFLDIRSPGLGDTAMYLCATSRSRDSNEKLFFGSGTQLSVL.

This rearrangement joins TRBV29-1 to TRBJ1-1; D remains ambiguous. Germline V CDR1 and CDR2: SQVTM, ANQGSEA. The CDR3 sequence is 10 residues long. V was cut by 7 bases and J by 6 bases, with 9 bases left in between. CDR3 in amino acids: CSGRNSEAFF. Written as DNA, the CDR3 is TGCAGCGGCAGGAATTCTGAAGCTTTCTTT.

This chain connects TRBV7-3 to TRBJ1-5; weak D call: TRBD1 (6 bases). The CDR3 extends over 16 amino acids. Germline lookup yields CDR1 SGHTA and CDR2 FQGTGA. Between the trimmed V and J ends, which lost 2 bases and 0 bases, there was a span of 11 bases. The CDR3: CASSLGTRNSNQPQHF. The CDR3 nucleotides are TGTGCCAGCAGCTTAGGGACAAGAAATAGCAATCAGCCCCAGCATTTT.

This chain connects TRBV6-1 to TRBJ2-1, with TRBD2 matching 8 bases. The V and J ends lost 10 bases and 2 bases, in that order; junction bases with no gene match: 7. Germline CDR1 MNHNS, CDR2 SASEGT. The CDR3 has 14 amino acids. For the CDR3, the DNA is TGTGCCACATCTCTAGCGGGCCCCTACAATGAGCAGTTCTTC. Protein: CATSLAGPYNEQFF.

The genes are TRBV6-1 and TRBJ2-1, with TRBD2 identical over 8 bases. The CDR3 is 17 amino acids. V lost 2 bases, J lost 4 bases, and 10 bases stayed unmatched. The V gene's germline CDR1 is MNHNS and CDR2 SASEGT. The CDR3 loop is CASSERRRVAGYNEQFF. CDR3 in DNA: TGTGCCAGCAGTGAAAGGCGGAGGGTAGCGGGATACAATGAGCAGTTCTTC.

The CDR3 nucleotides are TGTGCCAGCAGAGCGGGGGGGCAGGTAGATACGCAGTATTTT. This gives the protein CASRAGGQVDTQYF. J is TRBJ2-3 and V is TRBV6-6; 10 nucleotides line up with TRBD2. Germline values: CDR1 MNHNY, CDR2 SVGAGI (reference sequence). The CDR3 has 14 amino acids. The V segment lost 6 bases and the J segment 5 bases; nucleotides outside the gene matches: 5.

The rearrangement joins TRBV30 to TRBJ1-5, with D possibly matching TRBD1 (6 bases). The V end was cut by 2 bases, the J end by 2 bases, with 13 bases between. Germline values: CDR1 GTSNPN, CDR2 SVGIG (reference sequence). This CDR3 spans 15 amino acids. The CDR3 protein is CAWSLGARGNQPQHF. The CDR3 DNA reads TGTGCCTGGAGTCTGGGGGCTCGGGGCAATCAGCCCCAGCATTTT.

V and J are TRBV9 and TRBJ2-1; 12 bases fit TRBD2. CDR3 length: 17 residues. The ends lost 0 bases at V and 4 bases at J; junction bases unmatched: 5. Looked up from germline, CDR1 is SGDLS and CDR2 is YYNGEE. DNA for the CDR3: TGTGCCAGCAGCGTAGTGGCTAGCGGGGGGGAATACAATGAGCAGTTCTTC. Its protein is CASSVVASGGEYNEQFF.

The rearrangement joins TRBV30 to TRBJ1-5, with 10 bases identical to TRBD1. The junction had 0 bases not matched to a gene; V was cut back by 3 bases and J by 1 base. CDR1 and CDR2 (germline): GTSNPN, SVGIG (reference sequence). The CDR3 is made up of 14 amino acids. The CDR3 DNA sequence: TGTGCCTGGAGGGGACAGGGGAGCAATCAGCCCCAGCATTTT. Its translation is CAWRGQGSNQPQHF.

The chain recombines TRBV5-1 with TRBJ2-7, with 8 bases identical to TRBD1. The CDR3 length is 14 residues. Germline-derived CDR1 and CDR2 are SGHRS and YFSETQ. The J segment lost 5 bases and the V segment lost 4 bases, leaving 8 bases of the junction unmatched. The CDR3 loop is CASSTGQGGDEQYF. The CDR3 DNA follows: TGCGCCAGCAGCACAGGACAGGGCGGCGACGAGCAGTACTTC.

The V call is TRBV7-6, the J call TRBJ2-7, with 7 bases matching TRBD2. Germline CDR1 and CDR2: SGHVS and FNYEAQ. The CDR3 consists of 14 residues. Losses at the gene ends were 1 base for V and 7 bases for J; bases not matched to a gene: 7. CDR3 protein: CASSLGGGLREQYF. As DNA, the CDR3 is TGTGCCAGCAGCTTAGGGGGAGGGTTGAGGGAGCAGTACTTC.

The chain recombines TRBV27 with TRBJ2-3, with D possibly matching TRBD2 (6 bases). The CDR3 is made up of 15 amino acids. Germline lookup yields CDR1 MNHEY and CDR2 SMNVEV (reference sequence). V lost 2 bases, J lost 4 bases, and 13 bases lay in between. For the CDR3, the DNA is TGTGCCAGCAGTTTAGCGTTTGGGGGGTCAGATACGCAGTATTTT. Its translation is CASSLAFGGSDTQYF.

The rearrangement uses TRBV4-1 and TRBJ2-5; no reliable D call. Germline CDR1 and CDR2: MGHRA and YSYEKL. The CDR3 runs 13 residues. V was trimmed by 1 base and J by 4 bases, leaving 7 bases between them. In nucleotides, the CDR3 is TGCGCCAGCAGCCAAGTCGGTGGAGAGACCCAGTACTTC. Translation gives CASSQVGGETQYF.

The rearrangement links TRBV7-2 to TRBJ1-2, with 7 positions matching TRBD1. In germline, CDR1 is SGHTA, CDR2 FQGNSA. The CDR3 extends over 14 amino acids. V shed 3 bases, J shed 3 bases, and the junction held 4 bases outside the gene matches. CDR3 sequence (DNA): TGTGCCAGCAGCTTGTATCAGGGGGACTATGGCTACACCTTC. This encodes CASSLYQGDYGYTF.

The DNA for the CDR3 is TGTGCCAGCAGCCCCTGGGGAGGCGGCACAGATACGCAGTATTTT. Amino acids: CASSPWGGGTDTQYF. The V gene is TRBV11-3, the J gene TRBJ2-3; TRBD2 is a possible D gene (6 bases). The CDR3 covers 15 residues. Germline V gene data show CDR1 as SGHNT and CDR2 as YENEEA. The V end was cut by 5 bases, the J end by 1 base, with 13 bases between.

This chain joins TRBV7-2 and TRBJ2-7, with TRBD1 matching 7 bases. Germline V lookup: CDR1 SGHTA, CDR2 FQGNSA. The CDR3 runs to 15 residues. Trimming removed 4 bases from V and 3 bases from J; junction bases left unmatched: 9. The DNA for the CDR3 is TGTGCCAGCAGCTCGGCACAGGGGATGGACTACGAGCAGTACTTC. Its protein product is CASSSAQGMDYEQYF.

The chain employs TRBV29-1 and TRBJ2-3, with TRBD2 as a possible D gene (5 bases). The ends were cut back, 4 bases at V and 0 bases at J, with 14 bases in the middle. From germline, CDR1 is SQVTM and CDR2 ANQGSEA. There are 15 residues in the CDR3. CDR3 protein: CSVGPRGPSTDTQYF. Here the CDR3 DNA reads TGCAGCGTTGGGCCCCGAGGGCCCAGCACAGATACGCAGTATTTT.

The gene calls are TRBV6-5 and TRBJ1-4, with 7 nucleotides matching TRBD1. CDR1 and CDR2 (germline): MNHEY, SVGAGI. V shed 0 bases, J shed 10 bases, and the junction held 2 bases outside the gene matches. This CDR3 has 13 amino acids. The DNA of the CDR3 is TGTGCCAGCAGTTACTCCGAGGGGGCAAAACTGTTTTTT. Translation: CASSYSEGAKLFF.

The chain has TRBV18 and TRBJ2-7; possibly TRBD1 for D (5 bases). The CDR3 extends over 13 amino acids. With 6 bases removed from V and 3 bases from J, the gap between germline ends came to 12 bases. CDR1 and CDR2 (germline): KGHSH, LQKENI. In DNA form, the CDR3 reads TGTGCCAGCTCTCCCGACAGTAACTACGAGCAGTACTTC. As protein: CASSPDSNYEQYF.

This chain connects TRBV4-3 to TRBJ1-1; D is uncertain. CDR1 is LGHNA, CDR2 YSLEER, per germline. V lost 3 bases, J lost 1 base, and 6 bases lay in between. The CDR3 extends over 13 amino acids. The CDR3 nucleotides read TGCGCCAGCAGCCAGACATGGAACACTGAAGCTTTCTTT. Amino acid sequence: CASSQTWNTEAFF.

CDR3 sequence: CASSLVPGGLVGYTF. The CDR3 DNA is TGTGCCAGCAGCTTGGTTCCGGGGGGTCTAGTCGGCTACACCTTC. V and J are TRBV5-6 and TRBJ1-2, with D possibly TRBD1 on 5 matching bases. CDR1 SGHDT and CDR2 YYEEEE come from the germline V gene. Trimming shortened V by 0 bases and J by 8 bases, and 17 bases separated the two germline ends. This CDR3 is built from 15 residues.